One and the same sample provided the 2 T cell receptor beta chains below, sequenced in a study of blood T cell repertoires in COVID-19. Sequencing used immunoSEQ multiplex PCR; TCRdb keeps in-frame clones, though not all of them. The sample records approximately 150,000 clones, around four fifths being singletons. Sequenced: PBMCs or T cells enriched from blood (not recorded which). The receptor source for this set is a woman in her forties or fifties with acute COVID-19.

The V and J genes are TRBV5-6 and TRBJ2-7; no definite D call. Trimming removed 4 bases at V and 3 bases at J, with 17 bases between. The CDR3 is 15 amino acids. Germline values: CDR1 SGHDT, CDR2 YYEEEE. CDR3 loop: CASSPTGATYYEQYF. DNA for the CDR3: TGTGCCAGCAGCCCAACGGGTGCGACTTACTACGAGCAGTACTTC.

This rearrangement joins TRBV3-1 (or the pseudogene TRBV3-2) to TRBJ1-1; D perhaps matches TRBD1 (6 bases). CDR1 is LGHDT, CDR2 YNNKEL, per germline (reference sequence). The CDR3 has 15 amino acids. Trimming shortened V by 3 bases and J by 0 bases, and 11 bases separated the two germline ends. Written as DNA, the CDR3 is TGTGCCAGCAGCCAGGGGGCTGGGATGAACACTGAAGCTTTCTTT. Its translation is CASSQGAGMNTEAFF.